The source of this TCR beta chain is a study of T cell repertoires in cytomegalovirus infection. Study details: Based on public TCR beta signatures, there were indications of CMV infection and of a matching HLA type. Study results and limitations: CMV-specific TCR beta clonotypes restricted by HLA-C dominated the ex vivo response.

Germline V gene sequence: CDR1 LNHNV, CDR2 YYDKDF (reference sequence). Trimming left V 8 bases short and J 7 bases short, with 12 bases between. This CDR3 has 13 amino acids. TCRdb re-called the reads with MiXCR, one entry per CDR3 protein. Of roughly 200,000 distinct CDR3 sequences listed, 8% to 10% are singletons. Ten or more counts support this clonotype. Its matching antigen is unknown. The chain carries TRBV15 and TRBJ1-6; D might be TRBD1 (5 bases). The source of this sequence is a human donor in good health (CMV status not recorded). Some clones in this sample may be carry-over from other donors' samples. Sequencing input: PBMCs. CDR3 coding DNA: TGTGCCACCTGGGACGGTGGGAATTCACCCCTCCACTTT. Its translation is CATWDGGNSPLHF.